This T cell receptor (beta chain) was identified during a study of identical twins. This clonotype was seen only a few times. The CDR3 runs 15 residues. The V gene end was trimmed by 3 bases and the J gene end by 7 bases; junction bases not matched to a gene: 4. TCRdb re-called the 5' RACE reads with MiXCR, one entry per CDR3 protein. The sample comprises hundreds of thousands of distinct CDR3 sequences, 8.6% of which are singletons, and 0.98% rests with the top ten. The sample also formed part of further work on yellow fever vaccine responses in identical twins.

Sequenced material: PBMCs. The receptor was isolated from a young woman in good health. This chain connects TRBV12-3 or TRBV12-4 to TRBJ2-1; 12 bases match TRBD2. As DNA, the CDR3 is TGTGCCAGCAGTTTGCTAGCGGGAGGGATGAATGAGCAGTTCTTC. Amino acid sequence: CASSLLAGGMNEQFF.